These 14 T cell receptor beta chains were all obtained from the same sample, sequenced in a study of blood T cells in healthy people across ages. The authors ran a second PCR of about 6 to 11 cycles using a sample-barcoded 5' primer and a J-beta primer mix. TCRdb reanalysed the 5' RACE reads using MiXCR and keeps one entry per CDR3 protein. The sample lists around 1,000,000 distinct CDR3 sequences; almost 25% were seen once. These data were likewise used in another study, on T cells of mothers and their children.

The specimen was blood. These receptors all stem from a girl aged 2 to 9 in good health.

This clonotype was recorded only once. The V call is TRBV7-9, the J call TRBJ1-3; 8 bases are a match to TRBD1. V shed 4 bases and J 3 bases; nucleotides not matched to a gene: 5. This CDR3 contains 15 residues. CDR1 and CDR2 (germline): SEHNR, FQNEAQ (reference sequence). The CDR3 DNA reads TGTGCCAGCAGCTCCCTTGACAGGGGTGGAAACACCATATATTTT. Encoded protein: CASSSLDRGGNTIYF.

The chain carries TRBV5-1 and TRBJ2-5; D is perhaps TRBD1 or TRBD2 (5 bases each). The J call may be incorrect, as the DNA end agrees better with TRBJ2-7. CDR3 length: 11 residues. In germline, CDR1 is SGHRS, CDR2 YFSETQ. CDR3 sequence: CASRSGTEQYF. CDR3 nucleotides: TGCGCCAGCAGATCAGGGACCGAGCAGTACTTC.

V is TRBV7-9 and J is TRBJ2-7, with a weak D call TRBD1 (5 bases). Trimming left V 11 bases short and J 2 bases short, with 16 bases between. The CDR3 extends over 13 amino acids. Germline CDR1 SEHNR, CDR2 FQNEAQ (reference sequence). The CDR3 protein is CAVSPGSPYEQYF. The DNA of the CDR3 is TGTGCCGTCTCTCCAGGGTCCCCCTACGAGCAGTACTTC.

This clonotype has only a few counts. The chain uses TRBV19 and TRBJ2-2; the match to TRBD1 covers 9 bases. The J segment lost 6 bases and the V segment lost 8 bases, leaving 7 bases of the junction unmatched. Germline V CDR1 and CDR2: LNHDA, SQIVND (reference sequence). The CDR3 has 14 amino acids. The CDR3 bases are TGTGCCAGTCGGGACAGGGTTACATCCGGGGAGCTGTTTTTT. It codes for CASRDRVTSGELFF.

This clonotype has more than one count but fewer than ten. The V gene is TRBV5-6, the J gene TRBJ2-5, with D perhaps matching TRBD2 (6 bases). The J call may be in error: the DNA end matches TRBJ2-7 better. This CDR3 has 16 residues. Germline assignment: CDR1 SGHDT and CDR2 YYEEEE. This CDR3 reads CASSLWVGGDTYEQYF. In nucleotides, the CDR3 is TGTGCCAGCAGCTTGTGGGTCGGCGGGGATACCTACGAGCAGTACTTC.

This rearrangement joins TRBV11-3 to TRBJ2-3; D not resolved. This CDR3 region has 15 residues. Germline CDR1 and CDR2: SGHNT and YENEEA. Between the trimmed V and J ends, which lost 0 bases and 2 bases, there was a span of 9 bases. CDR3 loop: CASSLELEITDTQYF. In DNA, the CDR3 is TGTGCCAGCAGCTTAGAATTGGAAATCACAGATACGCAGTATTTT.

The rearrangement uses TRBV6-2 or TRBV6-3 and TRBJ2-5, with TRBD1 matching over 10 bases. Per germline, CDR1 MNHEY and CDR2 SVGEGT. V trimming: 8 bases; J trimming: 4 bases; junction bases outside the gene matches: 7. This CDR3 is built from 14 residues. The CDR3 spells CASGRTGGRETQYF. As DNA, the CDR3 is TGTGCCAGCGGAAGGACAGGGGGGAGAGAGACCCAGTACTTC.

V is TRBV29-1 and J is TRBJ2-2, with D possibly being TRBD2 (5 bases). The CDR3 consists of 13 residues. With 4 bases removed from V and 6 bases from J, the gap between germline ends came to 12 bases. Germline CDR1 is SQVTM and CDR2 is ANQGSEA. The CDR3 DNA follows: TGCAGCGTTGCAGGACTTAAGGCCGGGGAGCTGTTTTTT. This encodes CSVAGLKAGELFF.

This clonotype was seen a handful of times. The chain couples TRBV4-1 to TRBJ1-1; D is undetermined. Trimming took 0 bases from V and 1 from J, leaving 12 bases between them. The germline gives CDR1 MGHRA, CDR2 YSYEKL. The CDR3 is 16 residues long. The CDR3 region has the DNA TGCGCCAGCAGCCAAGAGGACGTGTATACGAACACTGAAGCTTTCTTT. This gives the protein CASSQEDVYTNTEAFF.

The chain is built from TRBV12-3 or TRBV12-4 and TRBJ2-1, with 12 nucleotides matching TRBD2. Trimming cost V 2 bases and J 4 bases; bases outside gene matches: 9. The CDR3 is made up of 18 amino acids. The CDR3 sequence: CASSLQTSGGKPYNEQFF. Here the CDR3 DNA reads TGTGCCAGCAGTTTACAAACTAGCGGGGGGAAACCATACAATGAGCAGTTCTTC.

This chain uses TRBV29-1 with TRBJ2-2, with 8 bases lining up with TRBD1. The V gene end was trimmed by 4 bases and the J gene end by 7 bases; junction bases not matched to a gene: 5. This CDR3 comprises 13 residues. Germline V gene lookup returns CDR1 SQVTM and CDR2 ANQGSEA. The CDR3 DNA reads as TGCAGCGTTGCCCCAGGGGGCCACGGGGAGCTGTTTTTT. Encoded protein: CSVAPGGHGELFF.

This clonotype was seen more than once but under ten times. The chain couples TRBV5-1 to TRBJ2-1; no clear D. Trimming stripped 0 bases from V and 4 bases from J, with 11 bases between. The germline gives CDR1 SGHRS, CDR2 YFSETQ. The CDR3 has 15 amino acids. For the CDR3, the DNA is TGCGCCAGCAGCTTGGCCCCTCCAGCTTACAATGAGCAGTTCTTC. Its protein is CASSLAPPAYNEQFF.

Only a few counts were recorded for this clonotype. The chain carries TRBV18 and TRBJ2-3; 7 bases map to TRBD1. Looked up from germline, CDR1 is KGHSH and CDR2 is LQKENI. V was pared by 7 bases and J by 4 bases, with 8 bases of the junction left unmatched. This CDR3 has 14 residues. DNA of the CDR3: TGTGCCAGCTTCTTTCGACAGGGCCCAGATACGCAGTATTTT. Translating gives CASFFRQGPDTQYF.

This clonotype was seen more than once but under ten times. This sequence joins TRBV5-1 and TRBJ2-7, with D possibly matching TRBD1 (6 bases). The assigned J gene may be wrong: the sequence end matches TRBJ2-1 better. In germline, CDR1 is SGHRS, CDR2 YFSETQ. The CDR3 contains 13 residues. The CDR3 nucleotides read TGCGCCAGCAGCTCGACAGGCATCAATGAGCAGTTCTTC. The encoded protein is CASSSTGINEQFF.